The clone carrying this T cell receptor beta chain was picked up a small number of times. Antigen specificity is unknown. In germline, CDR1 is MNHNS, CDR2 SASEGT. V shed 2 bases and J 7 bases; nucleotides not matched to a gene: 6. The CDR3 has 15 amino acids. The record originates from a study of somatic mutations in cytotoxic T cells in rheumatoid arthritis. Study results and caveats: Levels of CD8+ T-cell clonality in rheumatoid arthritis patients were statistically indistinguishable from those seen in age-matched healthy controls, with no significant difference. Rheumatoid arthritis patients showed CD8+ clonality increasing with age, unlike healthy controls. TRBV07 appeared slightly underrepresented in the rheumatoid arthritis patients. That finding was not adjusted to account for multiple comparisons.

Clones were read by immunoSEQ multiplex PCR, and TCRdb kept only the in-frame ones, dropping some. Among about 14,000 clones listed, 60% to 85% were seen once. Purity of the CD4+ and CD8+ cells, isolated by positive magnetic bead selection, was checked by flow cytometry. The clonotype comes from an adult with rheumatoid arthritis. The V and J genes are TRBV6-1 and TRBJ2-3; TRBD1 matches at 10 bases. Sequencing was done on a sample of CD8+ T cells sorted from blood. This chain's CDR3 is CASSEMTGGMYTQYF. CDR3 DNA sequence: TGTGCCAGCAGTGAAATGACAGGGGGCATGTATACGCAGTATTTT.